This T cell receptor (beta chain) derives from a study of PD-L1 blockade in urothelial cancer. On the study more broadly: Analyses used blood from 3 weeks (second dose) and 6 weeks after treatment start. Blood gave a median about 150,000 T cells.

Time point noted: pretreatment peripheral blood. Patients' cancers were locally advanced or metastatic urothelial carcinomas. The number of samples from each patient was between 1 and 8, taken pretreatment and on-treatment. TCRdb's copy holds only in-frame clones and misses some; the assay was immunoSEQ multiplex PCR. This table has about 130,000 clones, about 88% appearing once. The CDR3 loop spans 13 amino acids. Germline V lookup: CDR1 MNHEY, CDR2 SVGAGI. V gave up 5 bases and J gave up 8 bases, with 15 bases separating them. The J gene is TRBJ1-2, the V gene TRBV6-5; no clear D. The source of this sequence is a man in his fifties or sixties with urothelial cancer. The input for sequencing was PBMCs, taken around atezolizumab (anti-PD-L1) treatment. The CDR3 is CASSPTRAGGYTF. The CDR3, as DNA: TGTGCCAGCAGTCCAACCCGGGCGGGCGGCTACACCTTC.